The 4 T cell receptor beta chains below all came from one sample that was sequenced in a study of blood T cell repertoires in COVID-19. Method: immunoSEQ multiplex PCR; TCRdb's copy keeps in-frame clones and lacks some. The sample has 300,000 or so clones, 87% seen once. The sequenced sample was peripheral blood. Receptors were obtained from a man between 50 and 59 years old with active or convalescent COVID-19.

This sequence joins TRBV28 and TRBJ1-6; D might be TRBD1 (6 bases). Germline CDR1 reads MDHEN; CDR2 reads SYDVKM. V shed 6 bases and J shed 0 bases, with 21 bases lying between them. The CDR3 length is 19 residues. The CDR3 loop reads CASSAPPGGLSSYNSPLHF. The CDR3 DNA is TGTGCCAGCAGCGCACCGCCGGGGGGCCTCAGCTCCTATAATTCACCCCTCCACTTT. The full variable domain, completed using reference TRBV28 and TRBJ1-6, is DVKVTQSSRYLVKRTGEKVFLECVQDMDHENMFWYRQDPGLGLRLIYFSYDVKMKEKGDIPEGYSVSREKKERFSLILESASTNQTSMYLCASSAPPGGLSSYNSPLHFGNGTRLTVT.

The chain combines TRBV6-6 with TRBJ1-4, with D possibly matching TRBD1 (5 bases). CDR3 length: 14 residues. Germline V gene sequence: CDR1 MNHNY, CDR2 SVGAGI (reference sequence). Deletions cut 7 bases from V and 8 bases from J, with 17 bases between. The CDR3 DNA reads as TGTGCCAGCACTGGGCGGGGAGGGGAGGAAAAACTGTTTTTT. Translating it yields CASTGRGGEEKLFF.

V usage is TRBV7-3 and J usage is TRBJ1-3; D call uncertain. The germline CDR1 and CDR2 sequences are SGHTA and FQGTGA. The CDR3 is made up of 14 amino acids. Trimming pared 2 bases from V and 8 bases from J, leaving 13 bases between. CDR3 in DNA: TGTGCCAGCAGCTTAGATCCGGCTGCGGACACCATATATTTT. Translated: CASSLDPAADTIYF.

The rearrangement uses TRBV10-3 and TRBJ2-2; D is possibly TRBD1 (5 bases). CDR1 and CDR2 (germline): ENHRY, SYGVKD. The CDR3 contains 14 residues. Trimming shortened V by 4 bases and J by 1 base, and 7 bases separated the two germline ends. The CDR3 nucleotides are TGTGCCATCAGTGCTACAGGGAACACCGGGGAGCTGTTTTTT. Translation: CAISATGNTGELFF.